This T cell receptor (beta chain) comes out of a study of T cells in Graves' hyperthyroidism and ophthalmopathy. This clonotype appeared many times. V was clipped by 6 bases and J by 2 bases, with 10 bases between them. Per germline, CDR1 SGHVS and CDR2 FQNEAQ. CDR3 size: 13 residues. Template material for amplifying TCR beta CDR3 regions consisted of RNA transcripts. HTBI primers drove first-round RT-PCR of the TCR CDR3. TCRdb re-derived calls from the multiplex PCR reads in MiXCR, one entry per CDR3 protein. Of around 350,000 distinct CDR3 sequences listed, about 19% are singletons. The chain combines TRBV7-8 with TRBJ2-5; D might be TRBD2 (6 bases). The receptor was derived from a woman aged 18-29 years with Graves' hyperthyroidism. Sequences were obtained from blood. CDR3 region: CASRRRGQETQYF. Written as DNA, the CDR3 is TGTGCCAGCAGACGCCGGGGGCAAGAGACCCAGTACTTC.